One and the same sample provided the 20 T cell receptor beta chains below, sequenced in a study of control samples from healthy donors and cancer patients. Only in-frame clones appear in the TCRdb table, and some are missing; sequencing was by immunoSEQ multiplex PCR. This sample has around 120,000 clones, with around 93% found just once. Sequencing used PBMCs. Receptor source: a man in his fifties or sixties with head and neck cancer.

The chain has TRBV18 and TRBJ1-3; D is unresolved. Trimming pared 0 bases from V and 3 bases from J, leaving 12 bases between. This CDR3 region has 16 residues. Germline loops: CDR1 KGHSH, CDR2 LQKENI. CDR3 residues: CASSPPSRAGGNTIYF. DNA for the CDR3: TGTGCCAGCTCACCACCGTCAAGGGCGGGTGGAAACACCATATATTTT.

V gene TRBV28 combines with J gene TRBJ1-5; D is possibly TRBD1 (5 bases). The CDR3 consists of 14 residues. Trimming left V 3 bases short and J 5 bases short, with 11 bases between. From germline, CDR1 is MDHEN and CDR2 SYDVKM. The CDR3 DNA sequence: TGTGCCAGCAGTTTTGTAGGGACGTATCAGCCCCAGCATTTT. The encoded protein is CASSFVGTYQPQHF.

The chain carries TRBV9 and TRBJ1-2; possibly TRBD1 for D (5 bases). The length of the CDR3 is 15 residues. Germline-derived CDR1 and CDR2 are SGDLS and YYNGEE. The germline V and J ends were trimmed by 4 bases and 0 bases, with 13 bases remaining between them. CDR3 residues: CASSPTTVPNYGYTF. CDR3 nucleotide sequence: TGTGCCAGCAGCCCAACGACAGTACCTAACTATGGCTACACCTTC.

The chain is built from TRBV7-9 and TRBJ1-1; 7 nucleotides align to TRBD1. The CDR3 runs 16 residues. The germline gives CDR1 SEHNR, CDR2 FQNEAQ (reference sequence). J was trimmed by 2 bases and V by 5 bases; bases with no gene match: 11. The CDR3 DNA follows: TGTGCCAGCAGCGACCCATCCGGGACAGCTAACACTGAAGCTTTCTTT. Translating gives CASSDPSGTANTEAFF.

This rearrangement joins TRBV6-5 to TRBJ1-2, with 9 nucleotides matching TRBD1. Germline V gives CDR1 MNHEY, CDR2 SVGAGI. This CDR3 region has 14 residues. V lost 2 bases to trimming and J lost 7 bases; unmatched junction nucleotides: 5. CDR3 amino acids: CASSYGTGKGGYTF. CDR3 coding DNA: TGTGCCAGCAGTTACGGGACAGGGAAGGGTGGCTACACCTTC.

Details on this clone: The same CDR3 is also encoded by other DNA sequences in this sample. The genes are TRBV4-3 and TRBJ2-1; D gene ambiguous. V lost 0 bases, J lost 2 bases, and 8 bases lay in between. This CDR3 contains 15 residues. Germline V gene sequence: CDR1 LGHNA, CDR2 YSLEER. The CDR3 DNA sequence: TGCGCCAGCAGCCAAGACAGGTCCCCCTACAATGAGCAGTTCTTC. It encodes CASSQDRSPYNEQFF.

The chain uses TRBV7-9 and TRBJ2-3, with unresolved D. Per the germline V gene, CDR1 is SEHNR and CDR2 is FQNEAQ (reference sequence). The CDR3 spans 13 residues. Between the trimmed V and J ends, which lost 3 bases and 1 base, there was a span of 5 bases. The CDR3 DNA reads as TGTGCCAGCAGCTTGCAGGGCACAGATACGCAGTATTTT. Translated: CASSLQGTDTQYF. Looking up the rest from reference TRBV7-9 and TRBJ2-3 gives the full variable domain: DTGVSQNPRHKITKRGQNVTFRCDPISEHNRLYWYRQTLGQGPEFLTYFQNEAQLEKSRLLSDRFSAERPKGSFSTLEIQRTEQGDSAMYLCASSLQGTDTQYFGPGTRLTVL.

The CDR3 bases are TGTGCCAGTACCGATTTTGGGACAGGTGTTCAGCCCCAGCATTTT. Translating it yields CASTDFGTGVQPQHF. The V gene is TRBV19, the J gene TRBJ1-5; 8 positions match TRBD1. With 7 bases clipped from V and 6 bases from J, the junction kept 11 bases outside the gene matches. The CDR3 length is 15 residues. CDR1 and CDR2 (germline): LNHDA, SQIVND (reference sequence).

The genes are TRBV3-1 (or the pseudogene TRBV3-2) and TRBJ1-1; D remains unclear. Trimming took 4 bases from V and 0 from J, leaving 9 bases between them. The CDR3 runs 14 residues. Germline-derived CDR1 and CDR2 are LGHDT and YNNKEL (reference sequence). The CDR3 spells CASSPSLLNTEAFF. CDR3 coding DNA: TGTGCCAGCAGCCCCAGCCTCCTGAACACTGAAGCTTTCTTT.

The chain joins TRBV27 to TRBJ2-1; the D gene is possibly TRBD1 (6 bases). Trimming shortened V by 3 bases and J by 0 bases, and 9 bases separated the two germline ends. The CDR3 length is 15 residues. Germline CDR1 is MNHEY and CDR2 is SMNVEV (reference sequence). The CDR3 loop is CASSLGASSYNEQFF. CDR3 in DNA: TGTGCCAGCAGTTTGGGGGCTAGCTCCTACAATGAGCAGTTCTTC.

This clone was counted a few times. The V gene is TRBV7-9, the J gene TRBJ1-2, with TRBD1 matching over 10 bases. V trimming: 4 bases; J trimming: 6 bases; junction bases outside the gene matches: 17. The germline V gene encodes CDR1 SEHNR and CDR2 FQNEAQ (reference sequence). This CDR3 spans 18 amino acids. The CDR3 loop reads CASSSYPGQGIGVDGYTF. CDR3 DNA sequence: TGTGCCAGCAGCTCGTACCCGGGACAGGGGATCGGGGTCGATGGCTACACCTTC. Complete variable domain (other parts from reference TRBV7-9 and TRBJ1-2): DTGVSQNPRHKITKRGQNVTFRCDPISEHNRLYWYRQTLGQGPEFLTYFQNEAQLEKSRLLSDRFSAERPKGSFSTLEIQRTEQGDSAMYLCASSSYPGQGIGVDGYTFGSGTRLTVV.

The V call is TRBV9, the J call TRBJ2-5, with 7 bases aligning to TRBD1. Losses at the gene ends were 4 bases for V and 5 bases for J; bases not matched to a gene: 11. CDR3 length: 15 residues. Germline loops: CDR1 SGDLS, CDR2 YYNGEE. The CDR3 bases are TGTGCCAGCAGCCCGATGCGACAGGGATCGGAGACCCAGTACTTC. Translated, it gives CASSPMRQGSETQYF.

The rearrangement joins TRBV27 to TRBJ1-5; D perhaps matches TRBD1 (5 bases). Trimming left V 5 bases short and J 5 bases short, with 10 bases between. Looked up from germline, CDR1 is MNHEY and CDR2 is SMNVEV (reference sequence). This CDR3 spans 13 amino acids. The CDR3 nucleotides read TGTGCCAGCAGTAGGAGGGGAGATCAGCCCCAGCATTTT. Translation: CASSRRGDQPQHF.

This sequence joins TRBV19 and TRBJ1-2; no clear D gene. Germline CDR1 reads LNHDA; CDR2 reads SQIVND (reference sequence). The length of the CDR3 is 15 residues. Deletions cut 6 bases from V and 5 bases from J, with 19 bases between. The CDR3 DNA follows: TGTGCCAGTAGGCCCAAGGTCGCAGGTCAATATGGCTACACCTTC. Encoded protein: CASRPKVAGQYGYTF. Full variable domain (rest looked up from reference TRBV19 and TRBJ1-2): DGGITQSPKYLFRKEGQNVTLSCEQNLNHDAMYWYRQDPGQGLRLIYYSQIVNDFQKGDIAEGYSVSREKKESFPLTVTSAQKNPTAFYLCASRPKVAGQYGYTFGSGTRLTVV.

This chain connects TRBV2 to TRBJ2-5; TRBD1 might be the D (6 bases). This CDR3 is built from 12 residues. V dropped 7 bases and J dropped 5 bases, with 11 bases sitting between them. CDR1 SNHLY and CDR2 FYNNEI come from the germline V gene. The CDR3 DNA follows: TGTGCCAGCACCCCAGGGGTTGAGACCCAGTACTTC. Translated: CASTPGVETQYF.

The CDR3 spells CASSLTGGQYGYTF. DNA of the CDR3: TGTGCCAGCAGTTTAACAGGGGGACAGTATGGCTACACCTTC. This chain connects TRBV27 to TRBJ1-2; TRBD1 matches at 8 bases. V was pared by 2 bases and J by 5 bases, with 4 bases of the junction left unmatched. Germline assignment: CDR1 MNHEY and CDR2 SMNVEV (reference sequence). The CDR3 is 14 amino acids.

This sequence joins TRBV14 and TRBJ1-2; no reliable D call. V lost 5 bases and J 7 bases, leaving 14 bases between the germline ends. The CDR3 contains 13 residues. Germline V CDR1 and CDR2: SGHDN, FVKESK. The DNA for the CDR3 is TGTGCCAGCAGCTCGGTCGTAGGTTCTGGCTACACCTTC. Its translation is CASSSVVGSGYTF.

This chain joins TRBV19 and TRBJ2-2, with 7 bases lining up with TRBD1. This CDR3 contains 14 residues. Germline CDR1 LNHDA, CDR2 SQIVND (reference sequence). The J segment lost 7 bases and the V segment lost 5 bases, leaving 7 bases of the junction unmatched. This chain's CDR3 is CASSSDRVGGELFF. CDR3 sequence (DNA): TGTGCCAGTAGTTCTGACAGGGTTGGCGGGGAGCTGTTTTTT.

The rearrangement uses TRBV7-2 and TRBJ2-1; 10 nucleotides align to TRBD2. Germline lookup yields CDR1 SGHTA and CDR2 FQGNSA. Trimming at V came to 3 bases and at J to 5 bases, leaving 4 bases not matched to a gene. The CDR3 contains 15 residues. For the CDR3, the DNA is TGTGCCAGCAGCTTCAGCGGGGGGGCGAACAATGAGCAGTTCTTC. Residues: CASSFSGGANNEQFF. Full variable domain (missing parts from reference TRBV7-2 and TRBJ2-1): GAGVSQSPSNKVTEKGKDVELRCDPISGHTALYWYRQSLGQGLEFLIYFQGNSAPDKSGLPSDRFSAERTGGSVSTLTIQRTQQEDSAVYLCASSFSGGANNEQFFGPGTRLTVL.

The CDR3 DNA sequence: TGTGCCAGCGGACCCCGTGGGGCTTCCTACGAGCAGTACTTC. This sequence encodes CASGPRGASYEQYF. The chain recombines TRBV7-2 with TRBJ2-7; possible D gene TRBD1, 5 bases. V was clipped by 8 bases and J by 1 base, with 15 bases between them. The CDR3 loop spans 14 amino acids. Germline-derived CDR1 and CDR2 are SGHTA and FQGNSA.